These 32 T cell receptor beta chains were all obtained from the same sample, sequenced in a study of spatial heterogeneity in lung cancer. The time point was: sample taken at primary tumor resection. Tumor, nontumor lung or frozen PBMC supplied whole RNA, sequenced without sorting. TCRdb recomputed calls from the 5' RACE reads with MiXCR, one row per CDR3 protein. This sample has approximately 40,000 distinct CDR3 sequences, with roughly 8% found just once. The material was PBMCs, obtained at surgery. The receptors come from a male donor with early-stage non-small cell lung cancer.

This clonotype showed up many times. J is TRBJ2-3 and V is TRBV12-3 or TRBV12-4, with D perhaps matching TRBD2 (5 bases). The CDR3 loop spans 14 amino acids. V was clipped by 7 bases and J by 1 base, with 12 bases between them. Here the CDR3 reads CASTRAGGTDTQYF. The DNA of the CDR3 is TGTGCCAGCACCCGGGCCGGGGGCACAGATACGCAGTATTTT.

In its sample, this clonotype was seen many times. The CDR3 region is CASVSTGWTEAFF. The CDR3 DNA follows: TGTGCCAGCGTATCAACAGGGTGGACTGAAGCTTTCTTT. The chain has TRBV6-5 and TRBJ1-1, with D possibly matching TRBD1 (6 bases). Trimming pared 8 bases from V and 5 bases from J, leaving 15 bases between. The CDR3 is 13 amino acids. Germline CDR1 and CDR2: MNHEY and SVGAGI.

This clonotype has ten or more counts. The J gene is TRBJ1-5, the V gene TRBV7-9; a weak D match, TRBD1 (5 bases). This CDR3 is built from 11 residues. Germline-derived CDR1 and CDR2 are SEHNR and FQNEAQ (reference sequence). The V end was cut by 4 bases, the J end by 9 bases, with 7 bases between. CDR3 residues: CASSSGGPQHF. The CDR3 DNA sequence: TGTGCCAGCAGCTCCGGGGGGCCCCAGCATTTT.

This clonotype turned up a few times. The chain recombines TRBV7-8 with TRBJ2-2; D is ambiguous. Trimming pared 2 bases from V and 0 bases from J, leaving 10 bases between. Germline assignment: CDR1 SGHVS and CDR2 FQNEAQ. This CDR3 has 16 amino acids. The CDR3 loop is CASSLSGRPNTGELFF. CDR3 coding DNA: TGTGCCAGCAGCTTATCCGGGCGACCGAACACCGGGGAGCTGTTTTTT. Full variable domain (rest looked up from reference TRBV7-8 and TRBJ2-2): GAGVSQSPRYKVAKRGQDVALRCDPISGHVSLFWYQQALGQGPEFLTYFQNEAQLDKSGLPSDRFFAERPEGSVSTLKIQRTQQEDSAVYLCASSLSGRPNTGELFFGEGSRLTVL.

The chain recombines TRBV27 with TRBJ1-6, with TRBD1 matching 8 bases. The CDR3 covers 14 residues. The germline V gene has CDR1 MNHEY and CDR2 SMNVEV (reference sequence). The J segment lost 9 bases and the V segment lost 5 bases, leaving 6 bases of the junction unmatched. The CDR3 DNA sequence: TGTGCCAGCAGTAAAGGACAGGGAGGTTCACCCCTCCACTTT. This codes for CASSKGQGGSPLHF.

This clonotype was counted many times. The V call is TRBV5-1, the J call TRBJ1-2, with 7 bases fitting TRBD1. V lost 0 bases and J lost 4; bases outside the gene matches: 6. The CDR3 consists of 15 residues. CDR1 is SGHRS and CDR2 is YFSETQ in the germline V gene. The CDR3 nucleotides read TGCGCCAGCAGCTTGGAGACAGGGTACGGCTATGGCTACACCTTC. As protein: CASSLETGYGYGYTF.

This clonotype was observed many times. The J gene is TRBJ1-2, the V gene TRBV7-2; TRBD1 matches at 7 bases. J was trimmed by 2 bases and V by 0 bases; bases with no gene match: 6. Germline CDR1 and CDR2: SGHTA and FQGNSA. CDR3 length: 16 residues. Written as DNA, the CDR3 is TGTGCCAGCAGCTTAGCGTGGGGACAGATGAACTATGGCTACACCTTC. Residues: CASSLAWGQMNYGYTF.

This sequence joins TRBV4-3 and TRBJ2-2, with 9 bases identical to TRBD2. From germline, CDR1 is LGHNA and CDR2 YSLEER. V lost 3 bases to trimming and J lost 3 bases; unmatched junction nucleotides: 11. The CDR3 is 18 residues long. CDR3 bases: TGCGCCAGCAGCCAGGACCCAGCGGGAGGAAAGTACACCGGGGAGCTGTTTTTT. Protein: CASSQDPAGGKYTGELFF.

This clonotype was picked up many times. CDR3 sequence (DNA): TGTGCCAGCAGTCGAATTCGGGACAGGGGGACCTACGAGCAGTACTTC. Protein product: CASSRIRDRGTYEQYF. The chain couples TRBV6-1 to TRBJ2-7; 11 bases are shared with TRBD1. Trimming cost V 5 bases and J 2 bases; bases outside gene matches: 8. In germline, CDR1 is MNHNS, CDR2 SASEGT. The CDR3 consists of 16 residues.

This clonotype was seen many times. The V gene is TRBV18, the J gene TRBJ2-1, with 13 bases identical to TRBD2. The CDR3 is 17 residues long. Germline CDR1 is KGHSH and CDR2 is LQKENI. Trimming took 3 bases from V and 8 from J; bases not matched to a gene: 10. The CDR3 reads CASSPRSLAGGPDEQFF. In nucleotides, the CDR3 is TGTGCCAGCTCACCTAGATCACTAGCGGGGGGGCCGGATGAGCAGTTCTTC.

Many counts were recorded for this clonotype. The chain couples TRBV6-2 or TRBV6-3 to TRBJ1-5, with 9 bases lining up with TRBD1. V lost 5 bases to trimming and J lost 7 bases; unmatched junction nucleotides: 6. The CDR3 contains 14 residues. In germline, CDR1 is MNHEY, CDR2 SVGEGT. The DNA for the CDR3 is TGTGCCAGCAGTAAAACAGGGGGCGGACAGCCCCAGCATTTT. It specifies CASSKTGGGQPQHF.

This clonotype was counted many times. This rearrangement joins TRBV7-3 to TRBJ2-2, with D tentatively TRBD2 (5 bases). Trimming removed 2 bases from V and 1 base from J, with 14 bases in between. Germline V lookup: CDR1 SGHTA, CDR2 FQGTGA. The CDR3 contains 17 residues. In DNA form, the CDR3 reads TGTGCCAGCAGCTTAGGTCGGGGAAACAGGAACACCGGGGAGCTGTTTTTT. Protein product: CASSLGRGNRNTGELFF.

The sample holds many counts of this clonotype. The chain has TRBV29-1 and TRBJ2-7; 7 bases fit TRBD2. The V gene end was trimmed by 4 bases and the J gene end by 5 bases; junction bases not matched to a gene: 5. CDR3 length equals 12 residues. The germline CDR1 and CDR2 sequences are SQVTM and ANQGSEA. DNA for the CDR3: TGCAGCGTTGCGGGGGGTTTGAACGAGCAGTACTTC. Protein product: CSVAGGLNEQYF.

As for this clonotype: An end of the junction does not agree with germline; a read error may underlie this. J is TRBJ1-2 and V is TRBV24-1; TRBD1 matches at 8 bases. CDR1 and CDR2 from the germline V gene are KGHDR and SFDVKD. This CDR3 contains 14 residues. This chain's CDR3 is CATSAPDRVSGYIF. CDR3 in DNA: TGTGCCACCAGTGCCCCGGACAGGGTGAGTGGCTACATCTTC.

This clonotype was counted many times. The chain joins TRBV6-6 to TRBJ2-7; the D is unclear. This CDR3 has 12 residues. V was trimmed by 2 bases and J by 4 bases, leaving 6 bases between them. CDR1 and CDR2 (germline): MNHNY, SVGAGI (reference sequence). The CDR3 DNA sequence: TGTGCCAGCAGTTACGGTCGGTACGAGCAGTACTTC. It codes for CASSYGRYEQYF.

This clonotype was detected ten times or more. The V gene is TRBV12-3 or TRBV12-4, the J gene TRBJ1-5, with 10 bases that match TRBD1. V was pared by 1 base and J by 3 bases, with 3 bases of the junction left unmatched. The CDR3 is 16 amino acids. Written as DNA, the CDR3 is TGTGCCAGCAGTTTAGAGGGACAGGGGTACAATCAGCCCCAGCATTTT. Translating gives CASSLEGQGYNQPQHF.

This clonotype occurred many times. CDR3 in amino acids: CASSQGASGGREYF. The CDR3 bases are TGTGCCAGCAGCCAAGGCGCTAGCGGGGGGCGGGAGTACTTC. V is TRBV3-1 and J is TRBJ2-7, with 11 bases identical to TRBD2. With 1 base clipped from V and 11 bases from J, the junction kept 7 bases outside the gene matches. Germline CDR1 LGHDT, CDR2 YNNKEL (reference sequence). This CDR3 has 14 amino acids.

In this sample, this clonotype turned up many times. The chain employs TRBV7-2 and TRBJ2-4; D gene uncertain. The germline V gene encodes CDR1 SGHTA and CDR2 FQGNSA. Deletions cut 3 bases from V and 4 bases from J, with 16 bases between. The CDR3 spans 16 residues. The CDR3, as DNA: TGTGCCAGCAGCTTGCAGAACTGGGGATCTAAAAACATTCAGTACTTC. Protein: CASSLQNWGSKNIQYF.

The rearrangement uses TRBV11-3 and TRBJ2-1; D gene ambiguous. The CDR3 has 11 amino acids. The germline V gene encodes CDR1 SGHNT and CDR2 YENEEA. The V and J ends lost 5 bases and 4 bases respectively, with 3 bases between them. CDR3 in DNA: TGTGCCAGCAGCGATTACAATGAGCAGTTCTTC. Translating it yields CASSDYNEQFF. Full variable domain (outside the CDR3, taken from reference TRBV11-3 and TRBJ2-1): EAGVVQSPRYKIIEKKQPVAFWCNPISGHNTLYWYLQNLGQGPELLIRYENEEAVDDSQLPKDRFSAERLKGVDSTLKIQPAELGDSAVYLCASSDYNEQFFGPGTRLTVL.

The sample holds many counts of this clonotype. V is TRBV12-3 or TRBV12-4 and J is TRBJ1-4; TRBD1 matches 12 bases. The CDR3 totals 14 residues. J was trimmed by 7 bases and V by 7 bases; bases with no gene match: 4. The CDR3 coding sequence is TGTGCCAGCACTAGGGACAGGGGGCTTGAAAAACTGTTTTTT. This gives the protein CASTRDRGLEKLFF.

The V gene is TRBV19, the J gene TRBJ1-5; D unresolved. CDR3 length: 15 amino acids. V gave up 3 bases and J gave up 2 bases, with 11 bases separating them. The germline V gene encodes CDR1 LNHDA and CDR2 SQIVND (reference sequence). CDR3 loop: CASSIMEEGNQPQHF. For the CDR3, the DNA is TGTGCCAGTAGTATCATGGAGGAAGGCAATCAGCCCCAGCATTTT.

This clonotype occurred many times. The chain carries TRBV6-5 and TRBJ1-1, with TRBD1 matching over 9 bases. The CDR3 has 12 residues. Germline values: CDR1 MNHEY, CDR2 SVGAGI. V shed 8 bases and J 4 bases; nucleotides not matched to a gene: 2. The CDR3 here is CASETGGTEAFF. The CDR3 DNA follows: TGTGCCAGCGAGACAGGGGGCACTGAAGCTTTCTTT.

The gene calls are TRBV7-9 and TRBJ2-3, with TRBD2 identical over 10 bases. In germline, CDR1 is SEHNR, CDR2 FQNEAQ (reference sequence). The CDR3 sequence is 16 residues long. V gave up 5 bases and J gave up 0 bases; unmatched junction bases: 5. The CDR3 DNA is TGTGCCAGCAGCACGCTAGCGGGGGCTAGCACAGATACGCAGTATTTT. Its translation: CASSTLAGASTDTQYF.

This clonotype showed up just a few times. The rearrangement links TRBV28 to TRBJ1-4, with D perhaps TRBD1 (5 bases). Germline CDR1 reads MDHEN; CDR2 reads SYDVKM. The CDR3 is made up of 14 amino acids. V lost 6 bases and J lost 4, with 12 bases in between. For the CDR3, the DNA is TGTGCCAGCAGAAGGGACCCGGGTAATGAAAAACTGTTTTTT. Translated: CASRRDPGNEKLFF.

This clonotype has a count of ten or more. The gene calls are TRBV12-3 or TRBV12-4 and TRBJ1-4, with D possibly matching TRBD1 (6 bases). The V gene lost 5 bases and the J gene lost 10 bases, with 8 bases spanning the gap. The CDR3 consists of 11 residues. The CDR3 region has the DNA TGTGCCAGCAGTGAACAGGGAAAACTGTTTTTT. Translated, it gives CASSEQGKLFF.

This clonotype was counted ten times or more. The chain has TRBV7-2 and TRBJ1-1; D is unresolved. The CDR3 is 15 residues long. The V gene's germline CDR1 is SGHTA and CDR2 FQGNSA. The germline V and J ends were trimmed by 5 bases and 1 base, with 14 bases remaining between them. CDR3 amino acids: CASSPLGSTNTEAFF. The DNA for the CDR3 is TGTGCCAGCAGCCCATTAGGGAGCACGAACACTGAAGCTTTCTTT.

The CDR3 DNA follows: TGTGCCAGCAGTTACTCTCGGACTCAAAACTCCTACGAGCAGTACTTC. Its translation: CASSYSRTQNSYEQYF. This chain links TRBV6-2 or TRBV6-3 with TRBJ2-7, with TRBD2 as a possible D gene (5 bases). With 0 bases removed from V and 0 bases from J, the gap between germline ends came to 12 bases. Per the germline V gene, CDR1 is MNHEY and CDR2 is SVGEGT. The CDR3 is 16 residues long.

This clonotype was observed at least ten times. The CDR3 DNA reads as TGCAGCGTTGGGGACAATGAGCAGTTCTTC. Translated, it gives CSVGDNEQFF. This chain links TRBV29-1 with TRBJ2-1; no clear D. The CDR3 is made up of 10 amino acids. The germline V and J ends were trimmed by 4 bases and 5 bases, with 3 bases remaining between them. Germline V lookup: CDR1 SQVTM, CDR2 ANQGSEA.

This clonotype has ten or more counts. The chain links TRBV7-2 to TRBJ1-1; D not certain. The germline V gene has CDR1 SGHTA and CDR2 FQGNSA. This CDR3 has 14 residues. V was cut by 1 base and J by 2 bases, with 8 bases left in between. CDR3: CASSLGQQNTEAFF. The CDR3 DNA reads TGTGCCAGCAGCTTAGGACAACAAAACACTGAAGCTTTCTTT. The full variable domain, with the rest looked up from reference TRBV7-2 and TRBJ1-1, is GAGVSQSPSNKVTEKGKDVELRCDPISGHTALYWYRQSLGQGLEFLIYFQGNSAPDKSGLPSDRFSAERTGGSVSTLTIQRTQQEDSAVYLCASSLGQQNTEAFFGQGTRLTVV.

This clonotype occurred once. The chain couples TRBV3-1 to TRBJ2-7; 7 bases are a match to TRBD2. The V gene's germline CDR1 is LGHDT and CDR2 YNNKEL (reference sequence). J was trimmed by 1 base and V by 3 bases; bases with no gene match: 3. The CDR3 contains 14 residues. The CDR3 DNA is TGTGCCAGCAGCCACAGGCGGGGGTCCTACGAGCAGTACTTC. It is translated as CASSHRRGSYEQYF.

As concerns this clonotype: No conserved phenylalanine or tryptophan ends this CDR3, so it is likely a read error. The DNA is left out, because the CDR3 cannot be placed on it with certainty; the CDR3 is given as TCRdb lists it. The chain recombines TRBV21-1 with TRBJ2-7. TRBV21-1 is designated a pseudogene. Inclusive of both ends, the CDR3 amounts to 12 amino acids. Here the CDR3 reads CASSNTHYEQYL.

This clonotype occurred many times. This chain connects TRBV7-2 to TRBJ2-3, with TRBD2 matching over 9 bases. Losses at the gene ends were 5 bases for V and 4 bases for J; bases not matched to a gene: 4. The CDR3 consists of 14 residues. CDR1 SGHTA and CDR2 FQGNSA come from the germline V gene. DNA of the CDR3: TGTGCCAGCAGCCCGGGGACTAGCTCAGATACGCAGTATTTT. It translates to CASSPGTSSDTQYF. The full variable domain, completed using reference TRBV7-2 and TRBJ2-3, is GAGVSQSPSNKVTEKGKDVELRCDPISGHTALYWYRQSLGQGLEFLIYFQGNSAPDKSGLPSDRFSAERTGGSVSTLTIQRTQQEDSAVYLCASSPGTSSDTQYFGPGTRLTVL.